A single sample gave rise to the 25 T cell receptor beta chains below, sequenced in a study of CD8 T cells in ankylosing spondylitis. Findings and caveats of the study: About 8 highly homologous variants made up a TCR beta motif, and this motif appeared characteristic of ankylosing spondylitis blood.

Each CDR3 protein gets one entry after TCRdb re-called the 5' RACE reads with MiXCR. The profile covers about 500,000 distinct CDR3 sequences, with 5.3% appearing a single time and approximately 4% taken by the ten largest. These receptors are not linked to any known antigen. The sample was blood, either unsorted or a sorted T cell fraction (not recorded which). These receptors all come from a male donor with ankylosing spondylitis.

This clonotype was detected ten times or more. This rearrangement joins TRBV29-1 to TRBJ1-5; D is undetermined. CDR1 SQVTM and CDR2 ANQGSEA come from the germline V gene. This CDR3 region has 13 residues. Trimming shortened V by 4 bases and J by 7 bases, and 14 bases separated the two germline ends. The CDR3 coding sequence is TGCAGCGTTGGCCGGGAGGAGGGCCAGCCCCAGCATTTT. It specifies CSVGREEGQPQHF.

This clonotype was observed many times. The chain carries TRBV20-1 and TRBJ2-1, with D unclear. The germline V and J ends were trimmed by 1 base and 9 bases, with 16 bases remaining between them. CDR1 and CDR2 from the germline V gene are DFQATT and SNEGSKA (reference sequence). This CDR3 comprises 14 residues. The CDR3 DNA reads TGCAGTGCTAGAGTAGTGGCGGCCACGGTTGAGCAGTTCTTC. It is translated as CSARVVAATVEQFF.

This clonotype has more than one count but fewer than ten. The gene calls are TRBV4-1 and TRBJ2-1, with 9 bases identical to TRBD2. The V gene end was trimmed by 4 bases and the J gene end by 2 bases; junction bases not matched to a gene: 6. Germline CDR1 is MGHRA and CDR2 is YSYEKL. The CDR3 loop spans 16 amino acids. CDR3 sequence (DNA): TGCGCCAGCAGCCGCCGTGCTAGCGGGGCCTACAATGAGCAGTTCTTC. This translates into CASSRRASGAYNEQFF.

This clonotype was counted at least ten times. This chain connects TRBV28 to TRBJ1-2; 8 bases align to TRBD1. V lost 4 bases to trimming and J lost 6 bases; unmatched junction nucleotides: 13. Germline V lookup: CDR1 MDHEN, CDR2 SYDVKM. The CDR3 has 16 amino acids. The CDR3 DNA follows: TGTGCCAGCAGTTGGTCCGTGCCAGGGGGCGATCATGGCTACACCTTC. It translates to CASSWSVPGGDHGYTF.

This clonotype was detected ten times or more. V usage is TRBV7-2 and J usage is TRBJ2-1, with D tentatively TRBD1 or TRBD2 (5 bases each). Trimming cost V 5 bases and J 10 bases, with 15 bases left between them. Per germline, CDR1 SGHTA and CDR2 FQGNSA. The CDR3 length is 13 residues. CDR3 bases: TGTGCCAGCAGCCCGGGACCTACCGCGGAGCAGTTCTTC. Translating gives CASSPGPTAEQFF.

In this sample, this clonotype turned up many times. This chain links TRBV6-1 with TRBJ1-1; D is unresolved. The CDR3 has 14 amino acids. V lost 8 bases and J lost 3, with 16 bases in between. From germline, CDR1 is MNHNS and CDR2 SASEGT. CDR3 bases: TGTGCCAGCCCACCCAGGCTTTGGGACACTGAAGCTTTCTTT. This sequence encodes CASPPRLWDTEAFF.

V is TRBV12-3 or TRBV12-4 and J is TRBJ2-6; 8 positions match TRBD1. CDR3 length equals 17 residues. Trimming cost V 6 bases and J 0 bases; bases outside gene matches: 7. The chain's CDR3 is CASSLDRAGSGANVLTF. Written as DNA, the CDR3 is TGTGCCAGCAGCCTGGACAGGGCTGGCTCTGGGGCCAACGTCCTGACTTTC.

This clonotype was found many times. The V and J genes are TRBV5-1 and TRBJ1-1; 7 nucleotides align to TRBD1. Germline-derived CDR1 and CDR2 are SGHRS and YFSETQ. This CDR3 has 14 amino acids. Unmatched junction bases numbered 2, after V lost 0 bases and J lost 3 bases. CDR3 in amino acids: CASSLVQGDTEAFF. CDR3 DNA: TGCGCCAGCAGCTTGGTTCAGGGGGACACTGAAGCTTTCTTT.

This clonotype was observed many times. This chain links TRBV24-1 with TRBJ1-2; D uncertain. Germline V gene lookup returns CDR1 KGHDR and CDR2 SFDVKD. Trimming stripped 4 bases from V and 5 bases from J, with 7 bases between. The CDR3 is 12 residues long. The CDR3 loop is CATSDTTYGYTF. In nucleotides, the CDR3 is TGTGCCACCAGTGACACAACTTATGGCTACACCTTC.

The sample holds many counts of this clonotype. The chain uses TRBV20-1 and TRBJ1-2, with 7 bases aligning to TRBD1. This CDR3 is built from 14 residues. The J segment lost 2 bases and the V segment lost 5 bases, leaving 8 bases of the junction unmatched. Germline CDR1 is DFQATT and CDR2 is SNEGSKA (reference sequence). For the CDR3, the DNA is TGCAGTGCTTCTACAGGGGTTGGGAACTATGGCTACACCTTC. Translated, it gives CSASTGVGNYGYTF.

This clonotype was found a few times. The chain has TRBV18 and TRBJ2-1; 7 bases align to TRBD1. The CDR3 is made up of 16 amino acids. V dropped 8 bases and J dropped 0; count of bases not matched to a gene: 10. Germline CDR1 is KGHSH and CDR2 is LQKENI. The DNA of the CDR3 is TGTGCCAGCCTCCGGGTGGGACAGAGCTCCTACAATGAGCAGTTCTTC. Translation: CASLRVGQSSYNEQFF.

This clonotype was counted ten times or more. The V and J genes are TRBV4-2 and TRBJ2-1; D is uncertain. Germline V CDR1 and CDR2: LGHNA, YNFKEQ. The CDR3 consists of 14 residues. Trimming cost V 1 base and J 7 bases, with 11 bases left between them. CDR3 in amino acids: CASSQGTLGNEQFF. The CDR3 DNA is TGTGCCAGCAGCCAAGGGACCCTTGGTAATGAGCAGTTCTTC.

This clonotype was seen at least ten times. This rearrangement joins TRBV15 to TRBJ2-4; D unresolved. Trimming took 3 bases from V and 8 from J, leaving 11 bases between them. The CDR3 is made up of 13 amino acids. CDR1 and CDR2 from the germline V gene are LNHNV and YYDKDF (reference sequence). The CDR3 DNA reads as TGTGCCACCAGCAGGGGCCGAGAGGACATTCAGTACTTC. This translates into CATSRGREDIQYF.

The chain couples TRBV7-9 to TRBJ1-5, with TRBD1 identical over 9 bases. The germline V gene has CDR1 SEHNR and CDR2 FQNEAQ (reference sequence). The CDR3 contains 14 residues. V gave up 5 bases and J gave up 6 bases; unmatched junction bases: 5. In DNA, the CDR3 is TGTGCCAGCAGCCGCGGGACAGGGACTCAGCCCCAGCATTTT. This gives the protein CASSRGTGTQPQHF.

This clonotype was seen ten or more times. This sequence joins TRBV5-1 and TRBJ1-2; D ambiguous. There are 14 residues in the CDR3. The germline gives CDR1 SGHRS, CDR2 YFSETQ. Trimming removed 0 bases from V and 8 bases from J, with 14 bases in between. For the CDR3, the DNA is TGCGCCAGCAGCTTGGACCACCTCCCGTACGGCTACACCTTC. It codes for CASSLDHLPYGYTF.

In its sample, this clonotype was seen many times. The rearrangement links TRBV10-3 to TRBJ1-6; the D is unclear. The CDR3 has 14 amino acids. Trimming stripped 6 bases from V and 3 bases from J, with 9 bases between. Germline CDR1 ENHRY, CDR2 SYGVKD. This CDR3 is CAIRTSGYNSPLHF. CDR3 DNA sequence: TGTGCCATCAGGACATCAGGCTATAATTCACCCCTCCACTTT.

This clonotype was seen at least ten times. The CDR3 spells CASSLATSGYEQYF. CDR3 sequence (DNA): TGTGCCAGCAGCTTAGCGACTAGCGGCTACGAGCAGTACTTC. This chain joins TRBV7-8 and TRBJ2-7; 9 bases align to TRBD2. V was clipped by 0 bases and J by 3 bases; unmatched bases: 0. Germline assignment: CDR1 SGHVS and CDR2 FQNEAQ. The CDR3 has 14 residues.

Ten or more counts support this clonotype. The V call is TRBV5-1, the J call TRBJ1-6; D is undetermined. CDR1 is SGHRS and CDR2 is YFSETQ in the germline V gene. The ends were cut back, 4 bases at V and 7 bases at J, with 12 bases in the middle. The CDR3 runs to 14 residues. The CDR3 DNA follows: TGCGCCAGCAGCCAGGACGGAGTCAATTCACCCCTCCACTTT. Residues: CASSQDGVNSPLHF.

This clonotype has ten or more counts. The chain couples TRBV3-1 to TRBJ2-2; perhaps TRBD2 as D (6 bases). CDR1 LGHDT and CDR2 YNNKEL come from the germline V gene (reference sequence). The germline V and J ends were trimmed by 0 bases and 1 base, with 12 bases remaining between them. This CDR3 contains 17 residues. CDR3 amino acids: CASSQDPAGRNTGELFF. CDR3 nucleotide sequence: TGTGCCAGCAGCCAAGATCCGGCGGGGCGGAACACCGGGGAGCTGTTTTTT.

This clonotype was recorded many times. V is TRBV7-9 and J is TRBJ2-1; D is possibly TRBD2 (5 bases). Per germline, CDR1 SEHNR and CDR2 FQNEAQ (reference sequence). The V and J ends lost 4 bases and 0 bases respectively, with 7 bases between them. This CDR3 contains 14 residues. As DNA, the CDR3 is TGTGCCAGCAGCTCGGACTTCTCCTACAATGAGCAGTTCTTC. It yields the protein CASSSDFSYNEQFF. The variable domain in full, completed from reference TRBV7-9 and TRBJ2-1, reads DTGVSQNPRHKITKRGQNVTFRCDPISEHNRLYWYRQTLGQGPEFLTYFQNEAQLEKSRLLSDRFSAERPKGSFSTLEIQRTEQGDSAMYLCASSSDFSYNEQFFGPGTRLTVL.

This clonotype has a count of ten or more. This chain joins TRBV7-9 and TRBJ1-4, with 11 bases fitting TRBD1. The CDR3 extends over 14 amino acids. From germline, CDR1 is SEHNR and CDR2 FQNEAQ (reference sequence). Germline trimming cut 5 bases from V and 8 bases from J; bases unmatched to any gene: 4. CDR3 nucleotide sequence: TGTGCCAGCAGCCTCCGGACAGGGGGCGAAAAACTGTTTTTT. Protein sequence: CASSLRTGGEKLFF. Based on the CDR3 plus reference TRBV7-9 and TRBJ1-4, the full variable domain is DTGVSQNPRHKITKRGQNVTFRCDPISEHNRLYWYRQTLGQGPEFLTYFQNEAQLEKSRLLSDRFSAERPKGSFSTLEIQRTEQGDSAMYLCASSLRTGGEKLFFGSGTQLSVL.

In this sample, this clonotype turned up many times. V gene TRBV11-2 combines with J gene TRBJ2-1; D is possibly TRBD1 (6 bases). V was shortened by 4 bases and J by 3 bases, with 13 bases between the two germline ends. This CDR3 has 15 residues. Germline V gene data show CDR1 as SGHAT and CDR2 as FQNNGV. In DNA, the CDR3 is TGTGCCAGCAGCTCCTCTAGGGGGAACTACAATGAGCAGTTCTTC. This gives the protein CASSSSRGNYNEQFF.

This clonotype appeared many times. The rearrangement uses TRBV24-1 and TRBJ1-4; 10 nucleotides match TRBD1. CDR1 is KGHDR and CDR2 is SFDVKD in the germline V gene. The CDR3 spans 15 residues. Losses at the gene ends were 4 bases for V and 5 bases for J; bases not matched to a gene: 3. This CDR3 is CATSEPGQGNEKLFF. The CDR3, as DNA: TGTGCCACCAGTGAGCCGGGACAGGGGAATGAAAAACTGTTTTTT.

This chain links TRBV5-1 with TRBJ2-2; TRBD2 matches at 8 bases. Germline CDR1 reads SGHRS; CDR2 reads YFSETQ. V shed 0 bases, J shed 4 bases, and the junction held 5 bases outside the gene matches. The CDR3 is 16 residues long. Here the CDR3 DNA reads TGCGCCAGCAGCTTGGGCCCGGGAGGGGTCACCGGGGAGCTGTTTTTT. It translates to CASSLGPGGVTGELFF.

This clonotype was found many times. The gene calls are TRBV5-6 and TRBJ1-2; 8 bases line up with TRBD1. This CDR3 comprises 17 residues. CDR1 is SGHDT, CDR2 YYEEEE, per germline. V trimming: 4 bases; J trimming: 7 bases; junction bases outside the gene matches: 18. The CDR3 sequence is CASSQVLRTGKARGYTF. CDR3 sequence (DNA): TGTGCCAGCAGCCAAGTGCTCAGGACAGGGAAAGCGCGTGGCTACACCTTC.